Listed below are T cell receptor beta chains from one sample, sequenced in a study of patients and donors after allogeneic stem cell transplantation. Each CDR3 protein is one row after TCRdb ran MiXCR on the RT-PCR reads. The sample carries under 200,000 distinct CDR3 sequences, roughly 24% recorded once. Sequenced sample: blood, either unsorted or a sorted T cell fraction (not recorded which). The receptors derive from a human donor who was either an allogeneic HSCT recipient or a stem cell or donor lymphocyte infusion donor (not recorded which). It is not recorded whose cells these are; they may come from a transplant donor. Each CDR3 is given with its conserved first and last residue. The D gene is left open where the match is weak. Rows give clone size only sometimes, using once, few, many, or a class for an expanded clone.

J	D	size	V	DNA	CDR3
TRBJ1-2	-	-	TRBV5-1	TGCGCCAGCAGCTTGCTGGGACGGGATGGCTACACCTTC	CASSLLGRDGYTF
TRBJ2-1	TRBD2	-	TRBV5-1	TGCGCCAGCAGCCAACCCCTAGCGGGAGGTTTGAGTGAGCAGTTCTTC	CASSQPLAGGLSEQFF
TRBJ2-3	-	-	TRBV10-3	TGTGCCACCGCGGGAACCGACACAGATACGCAGTATTTT	CATAGTDTDTQYF
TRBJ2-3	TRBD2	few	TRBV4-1	TGCGCCAGCAGCCAAGAGGGTCTAGCGGGACTCGCAGATACGCAGTATTTT	CASSQEGLAGLADTQYF
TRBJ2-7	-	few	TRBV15	TGTGCCACCAGCCTGATCACCGGGACCTACTCCTACGAGCAGTACTTC	CATSLITGTYSYEQYF
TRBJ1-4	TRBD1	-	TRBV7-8	TGTGCCAGCAGCTTAGAGGACAGGGGGGCTTATAATGAAAAACTGTTTTTT	CASSLEDRGAYNEKLFF
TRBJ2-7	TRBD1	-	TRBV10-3	TGTGCCATCAGTGAGGTGGGACAGCGCGAGCAGTACTTC	CAISEVGQREQYF
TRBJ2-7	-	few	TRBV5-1	TGCGCCAGCAGCCTCGGGGTGGGGCACCCCGACTACGAGCAGTACTTC	CASSLGVGHPDYEQYF
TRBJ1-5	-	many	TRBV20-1	TGCAGTGCTAGACCTCAGGGCGAAGGTCAGCCCCAGCATTTT	CSARPQGEGQPQHF
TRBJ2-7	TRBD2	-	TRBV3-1	TGTGCCAGCAGCCCGGGACTAGCGGGCCACCCCTACGAGCAGTACTTC	CASSPGLAGHPYEQYF
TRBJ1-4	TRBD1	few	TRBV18	TGTGCCAGCTCCCGACTGGACAGGGGCGAAAAACTGTTTTTT	CASSRLDRGEKLFF
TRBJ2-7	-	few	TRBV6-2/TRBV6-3	TGTGCCAGCAGTTTGGGACATATCTACGAGCAGTACTTC	CASSLGHIYEQYF
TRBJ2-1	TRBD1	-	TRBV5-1	TGCGCCAGCAGCCTCGGACAGGGATCCTACAATGAGCAGTTCTTC	CASSLGQGSYNEQFF
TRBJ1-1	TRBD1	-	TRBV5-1	TGCGCCAGCAGCCGGGACAGCTCGAACACTGAAGCTTTCTTT	CASSRDSSNTEAFF
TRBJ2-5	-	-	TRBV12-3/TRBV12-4	TGTGCCAGCAGTTTAAATTTCCTCTCGGGCCGGGAGACCCAGTACTTC	CASSLNFLSGRETQYF
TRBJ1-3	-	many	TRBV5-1	TGCGCCAGCAGCAAGGGGGGCCCGACTGGAAACACCATATATTTT	CASSKGGPTGNTIYF
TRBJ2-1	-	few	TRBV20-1	TGCAGTGCTGGAAAGGGGACGTACACGGACAATGAGCAGTTCTTC	CSAGKGTYTDNEQFF
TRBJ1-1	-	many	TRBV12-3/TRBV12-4	TGTGCCAGCAACGAGGGAGGGGCCCGGGGGGGAGCTTTCTTT	CASNEGGARGGAFF
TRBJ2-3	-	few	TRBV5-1	TGCGCCAGCAGCTTGGTAGGGTCAGATACGCAGTATTTT	CASSLVGSDTQYF
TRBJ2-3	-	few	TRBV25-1	TGTGCCACCCTGGGGCGGGGGCGAGGGACAGATACGCAGTATTTT	CATLGRGRGTDTQYF
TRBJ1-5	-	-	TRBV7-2	TGTGCCAGCAGCTTAATCGAGACAGATAGCAATCAGCCCCAGCATTTT	CASSLIETDSNQPQHF
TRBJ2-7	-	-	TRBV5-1	TGCGCCTGCAGCTTACCGACAGTTTATTACGAGCAGTACTTC	CACSLPTVYYEQYF
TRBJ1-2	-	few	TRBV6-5	TGTGCCAGCAGTTACTCAACCTTCAACTATGGCTACACCTTC	CASSYSTFNYGYTF
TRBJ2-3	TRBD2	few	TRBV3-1	TGTGCCAGCAGCCAAAAGGGGACTAGCGGGCCGGCCACAGATACGCAGTATTTT	CASSQKGTSGPATDTQYF
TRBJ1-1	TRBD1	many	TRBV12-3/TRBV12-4	TGTGCCAGCAGTGACAGGGGCACTGAAGCTTTCTTT	CASSDRGTEAFF
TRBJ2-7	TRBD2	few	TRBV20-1	TGCAGTGCTCAACGACTAGCGGGATTAGACTACGAGCAGTACTTC	CSAQRLAGLDYEQYF
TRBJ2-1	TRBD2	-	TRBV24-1	TGTGCCACCAGAAAGGGACTAGCGGGAGACAATGAGCAGTTCTTC	CATRKGLAGDNEQFF
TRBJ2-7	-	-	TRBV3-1	TGTGCCAGCAGCCAAGCGCTGAAGTCCTACGAGCAGTACTTC	CASSQALKSYEQYF
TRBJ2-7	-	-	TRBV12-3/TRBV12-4	TGTGCCAGCAGTTTAGGCCCGAGGGTCGACGAGCAGTACTTC	CASSLGPRVDEQYF
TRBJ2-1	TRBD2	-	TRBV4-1	TGCGCCAGCAGCTCCCTAGCGGGGGATCACAATGAGCAGTTCTTC	CASSSLAGDHNEQFF
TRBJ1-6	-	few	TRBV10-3	TGTGCCATCAGTGATCCGTATTTTAATTCACCCCTCCACTTT	CAISDPYFNSPLHF
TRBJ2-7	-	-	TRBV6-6	TGTGCCAGCAGTTACTCGAAAGCGAGCTACGAGCAGTACTTC	CASSYSKASYEQYF
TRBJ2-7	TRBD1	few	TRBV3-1	TGTGCCAGCAGCCAAGTAACCGGGACAGTCCTTTACGAGCAGTACTTC	CASSQVTGTVLYEQYF
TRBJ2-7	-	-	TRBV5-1	TGCGCCAGCAGCTCCTTCTCCGGCTCCTACGAGCAGTACTTC	CASSSFSGSYEQYF
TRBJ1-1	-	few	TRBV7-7	TGTGCTAGCAGCCTCACCGCGAGGACTGAAGCTTTCTTT	CASSLTARTEAFF
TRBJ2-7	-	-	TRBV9	TGTGCCAGCAGCGTCCGGGACTACGAGCAGTACTTC	CASSVRDYEQYF
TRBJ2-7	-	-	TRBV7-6	TGTGCCAGCAGCCCAATGGGGGGGACAGGACCCTACGAGCAGTACTTC	CASSPMGGTGPYEQYF
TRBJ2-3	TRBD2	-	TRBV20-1	TGCAGTGCCAGAGCGGGAGTGGGCACAGATACGCAGTATTTT	CSARAGVGTDTQYF
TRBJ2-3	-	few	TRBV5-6	TGTGCCAGCAGATATATAGAAGCACTTAGCACAGATACGCAGTATTTT	CASRYIEALSTDTQYF
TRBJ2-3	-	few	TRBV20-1	TGCAGTGCTAGAGATCCCGGGAATACGCAGTATTTT	CSARDPGNTQYF
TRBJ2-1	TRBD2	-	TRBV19	TGTGCCAGTAGTATCCTAGCGGGAGGTTTAAGGGAGCAGTTCTTC	CASSILAGGLREQFF
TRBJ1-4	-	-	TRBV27	TGTGCCAGCAGTTGGGGGTCCATGGGAAAACTGTTTTTT	CASSWGSMGKLFF
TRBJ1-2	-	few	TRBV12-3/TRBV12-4	TGTGCCAGCAGTTTATACCCCGGACCGGTTGGTGGCTACACCTTC	CASSLYPGPVGGYTF
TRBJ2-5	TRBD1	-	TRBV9	TGTGCCAGCAGCTCCCCCCGACAGGGCCACCAAGAGACCCAGTACTTC	CASSSPRQGHQETQYF
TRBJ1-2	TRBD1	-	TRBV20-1	TGCAGTGCTAGAGAGACAGGGGGCCCAGAGCATGGCTACACCTTC	CSARETGGPEHGYTF
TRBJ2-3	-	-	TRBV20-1	TGCAGTGCTAGGAGCGGGAGCACAGATACGCAGTATTTT	CSARSGSTDTQYF
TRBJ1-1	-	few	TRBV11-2	TGTGCCAGCAGCTTAGGTAAGGGGATCCTGAACACTGAAGCTTTCTTT	CASSLGKGILNTEAFF
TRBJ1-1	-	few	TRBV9	TGTGCCAGCAGCGTAGGAATAGGGGAGGGGTTAAACACTGAAGCTTTCTTT	CASSVGIGEGLNTEAFF
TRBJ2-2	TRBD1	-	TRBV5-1	TGCGCCAGCAGCCGACAGGGTTCCGGGGAGCTGTTTTTT	CASSRQGSGELFF
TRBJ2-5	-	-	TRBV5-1	TGCGCCAGCACCCCACAGGGACACCAAGAGACCCAGTACTTC	CASTPQGHQETQYF